A selection of T cell receptor beta chains follows, all from one sample in a study of T cells in localized non-small cell lung cancer. Sequencing was performed with immunoSEQ multiplex PCR; in TCRdb, only in-frame clones are kept and a portion is missing. Of around 18,000 clones listed, around 81% are singletons. This material consisted of peripheral blood, taken before any cancer treatment. The receptors shown here come from a female donor older than 55 with stage I lung adenocarcinoma. Both conserved end residues are part of each CDR3. The order of the fields is J gene, V gene, D gene, clone size, CDR3 DNA, CDR3 protein. D genes are given only for firm matches. Clone size is stated in some rows and not others, as once, few, many or a class when expanded.

TRBJ2-5 | TRBV9 | . | . | TGTGCCAGCAGCGTAGAAAGTGCCCCGGCGACCCAGTACTTC | CASSVESAPATQYF
TRBJ1-2 | TRBV19 | . | . | TGTGCCAGTAGTATAGAGGTATATGAGGGCTACACCTTC | CASSIEVYEGYTF
TRBJ1-5 | TRBV6-6 | . | . | TGTGCCAGCAGCCGTGGGCGGGCAGGGGATCAGCCCCAGCATTTT | CASSRGRAGDQPQHF
TRBJ1-1 | TRBV6-5 | . | few | TGTGCCAGCAGTTACGCGGTGGACGAGAACACTGAAGCTTTCTTT | CASSYAVDENTEAFF
TRBJ1-1 | TRBV19 | . | . | TGTGCCAGTAGTATGACGCTCCAGGGGAACACTGAAGCTTTCTTT | CASSMTLQGNTEAFF
TRBJ1-1 | TRBV9 | TRBD1 | . | TGTGCCAGCAGCGTACCCGTCTTAGGGGGCAACACTGAAGCTTTCTTT | CASSVPVLGGNTEAFF
TRBJ1-1 | TRBV5-6 | TRBD1 | . | TGTGCCAGCACAGCCGCAGGGGGGATGGTAGGGACTGAAGCTTTCTTT | CASTAAGGMVGTEAFF
TRBJ2-5 | TRBV27 | . | . | TGTGCCAGCAGTTTATGGTATCCTCAAGAGACCCAGTACTTC | CASSLWYPQETQYF
TRBJ1-5 | TRBV4-2 | . | . | TGTGCCAGCAGCCAAGATGAGGGCTATCAGCCCCAGCATTTT | CASSQDEGYQPQHF
TRBJ1-2 | TRBV6-5 | . | . | TGTGCCAGCAGTTACTCTCCTCGACAGTGGGGCTACACCTTC | CASSYSPRQWGYTF
TRBJ1-2 | TRBV6-1 | TRBD1 | . | TGTGCCAGCAGTGGGCCATCCTCGGGACAGGGGGCTGGCTACACCTTC | CASSGPSSGQGAGYTF
TRBJ1-4 | TRBV27 | . | once | TGTGCCAGCAGGAAAGGACAGATTAATGAAAAACTGTTTTTT | CASRKGQINEKLFF
TRBJ1-5 | TRBV5-1 | . | . | TGCGCCAGCAGCTTAGGGGCCAGGGATGGCAATCAGCCCCAGCATTTT | CASSLGARDGNQPQHF
TRBJ2-5 | TRBV27 | . | . | TGTGCCAGCAGTCAGAGACAGGCGGAGACCCAGTACTTC | CASSQRQAETQYF
TRBJ1-1 | TRBV14 | . | . | TGTGCCAGCAGCCAAGTCTTTTCAATTGGACTGAACACTGAAGCTTTCTTT | CASSQVFSIGLNTEAFF
TRBJ2-7 | TRBV6-5 | TRBD2 | . | TGTGCCAGCAGTTACTCTCCGGGCGGGGGGGCTTACGAGCAGTACTTC | CASSYSPGGGAYEQYF